The clone carrying this T cell receptor (beta chain) was counted a few times. Trimming stripped 7 bases from V and 0 bases from J, with 10 bases between. Looked up from germline, CDR1 is SNHLY and CDR2 is FYNNEI. The CDR3 contains 15 residues. Time point noted: pre-sensitization, week 0. Treatment of the sample: therapeutic diphenylcyclopropenone sensitization with weekly scalp DPC. The source of the sample is a study of human T cells and chemical hapten exposure. From the RACE reads, TCRdb called clonotypes with MiXCR, one entry per CDR3 protein. The top ten clones hold around 1.7% of a sample with roughly 110,000 distinct CDR3 sequences, around 10% of them seen once.

Sequencing used whole blood, obtained in connection with sensitization to the hapten diphenylcyclopropenone (DPC). The J gene is TRBJ2-6, the V gene TRBV2; weak D call: TRBD1 (5 bases). The receptor's source is a woman aged 45-65 years with alopecia areata. Some clones in this sample may be carry-over from other donors' samples. The CDR3 loop is CASTPGNSGANVLTF. The CDR3 DNA sequence: TGTGCCAGCACCCCAGGGAACTCTGGGGCCAACGTCCTGACTTTC.